The rows below give T cell receptor beta chains drawn from one sample of a study of cytomegalovirus exposure and HLA in healthy donors. Assay: immunoSEQ multiplex PCR; the TCRdb copy retains only in-frame clones and omits some. Here the sample spans some 110,000 clones, around three quarters being singletons. The sample taken for sequencing was PBMCs. The source is a man aged 50 or older in good health and CMV-seropositive. The CDR3 runs from the conserved cysteine through the conserved F or W. Each record gives: CDR3 DNA, CDR3 protein, clone size, V gene, J gene, CDR3 length, D gene. A D gene is named only where the DNA matches it firmly. Only some rows state a clone size, as once, few, many or a class for expanded clones.

DNA: TGTGCCAGCTCACCGGACAGGGGGCTTACTGAAGCTTTCTTT
CDR3: CASSPDRGLTEAFF
size: .
V: TRBV18
J: TRBJ1-1
length: 14
D: TRBD1

DNA: TGTGCTAGTGGTTTGGTAGTACAGGGAGGGCACTCCTACGAGCAGTACTTC
CDR3: CASGLVVQGGHSYEQYF
size: .
V: TRBV12-5
J: TRBJ2-7
length: 17
D: .

DNA: TGTGCCTCTCGGACAGGGTTAGCCAAAAACATTCAGTACTTC
CDR3: CASRTGLAKNIQYF
size: .
V: TRBV6-4
J: TRBJ2-4
length: 14
D: TRBD1

DNA: TGTGCCAGCAGTCAACCGGGACAGGGGAGTACTGAAGCTTTCTTT
CDR3: CASSQPGQGSTEAFF
size: .
V: TRBV28
J: TRBJ1-1
length: 15
D: TRBD1

DNA: TGTGCCAGCAGCTTAGCGACGCCAGGGGGAAACACTGAAGCTTTCTTT
CDR3: CASSLATPGGNTEAFF
size: .
V: TRBV7-9
J: TRBJ1-1
length: 16
D: TRBD1

DNA: TGTGCCAGCAGCATGACAGGGTTAAGTGGCTACACCTTC
CDR3: CASSMTGLSGYTF
size: once
V: TRBV9
J: TRBJ1-2
length: 13
D: TRBD1

DNA: TGCGCCAGCAGTGACGTTCTTACTAGCGGCTCCTACAATGAGCAGTTCTTC
CDR3: CASSDVLTSGSYNEQFF
size: .
V: TRBV10-1
J: TRBJ2-1
length: 17
D: TRBD2

DNA: TGTGCCAGCAGGGGGGAGGCCGGGGAGCTGTTTTTT
CDR3: CASRGEAGELFF
size: .
V: TRBV2
J: TRBJ2-2
length: 12
D: .

DNA: TGTGCCAGCACCCCGACAGGGAATTATGGCTATGGCTACACCTTC
CDR3: CASTPTGNYGYGYTF
size: .
V: TRBV6-1
J: TRBJ1-2
length: 15
D: TRBD1

DNA: TGTGCCAGCGGACCCCGGACAGGGGGCACCGGGGAGCTGTTTTTT
CDR3: CASGPRTGGTGELFF
size: few
V: TRBV7-3
J: TRBJ2-2
length: 15
D: TRBD1

DNA: TGTGCCAGTAGTATAGATAGTTCTCGAGGGGAGCTGTTTTTT
CDR3: CASSIDSSRGELFF
size: .
V: TRBV19
J: TRBJ2-2
length: 14
D: .

DNA: TGTGCCAGCAGCGCTTTATCGGGCGGGGGTTTTTCACCCCTCCACTTT
CDR3: CASSALSGGGFSPLHF
size: .
V: TRBV9
J: TRBJ1-6
length: 16
D: .

DNA: TGTGCCAGCAAGCCCGACTTGGGGGGTGAAGCTTTCTTT
CDR3: CASKPDLGGEAFF
size: .
V: TRBV5-4
J: TRBJ1-1
length: 13
D: .

DNA: TGTGCCAGCACCTGGGGGGAGGGAGGGTACTCGAAACGTTATGGCTACACCTTC
CDR3: CASTWGEGGYSKRYGYTF
size: .
V: TRBV6-4
J: TRBJ1-2
length: 18
D: .

DNA: TGTGCCAGCAGCTTATATATAATGAACACTGAAGCTTTCTTT
CDR3: CASSLYIMNTEAFF
size: once
V: TRBV7-2
J: TRBJ1-1
length: 14
D: .

DNA: TGTGCCAGCAGCCAAGGAGGGCGACTCTATGGCTACACCTTC
CDR3: CASSQGGRLYGYTF
size: .
V: TRBV4-2
J: TRBJ1-2
length: 14
D: .

DNA: TGCGCCAGCAGGGGACAGGGGGAGAATGAGCAGTTCTTC
CDR3: CASRGQGENEQFF
size: .
V: TRBV4-1
J: TRBJ2-1
length: 13
D: TRBD1

DNA: TGTGCCAGCAGCCGGACAGGGAACTCCTACGAGCAGTACTTC
CDR3: CASSRTGNSYEQYF
size: .
V: TRBV7-2
J: TRBJ2-7
length: 14
D: TRBD1

DNA: TGTGCCATCAGTGAGAGCAGGGGGCTTGTCCAGGTCGAGCAGTACTTC
CDR3: CAISESRGLVQVEQYF
size: .
V: TRBV10-3
J: TRBJ2-7
length: 16
D: TRBD1

DNA: TGTGCCAGCAGTGTATCCGGGACAGGGACCCGCAATCAGCCCCAGCATTTT
CDR3: CASSVSGTGTRNQPQHF
size: few
V: TRBV2
J: TRBJ1-5
length: 17
D: TRBD1

DNA: TGTGCCAGTAGTTGGGGACAGAGCAATCAGCCCCAGCATTTT
CDR3: CASSWGQSNQPQHF
size: .
V: TRBV19
J: TRBJ1-5
length: 14
D: TRBD1

DNA: TGCGCCAGCAGCTTGGAAGGGGAAAGCAATCAGCCCCAGCATTTT
CDR3: CASSLEGESNQPQHF
size: .
V: TRBV5-1
J: TRBJ1-5
length: 15
D: .

DNA: TGTGCCAGCAGTCCACATAGGGGTCAGCCCCAGCATTTT
CDR3: CASSPHRGQPQHF
size: .
V: TRBV7-2
J: TRBJ1-5
length: 13
D: .

DNA: TGTGCCTGGTCCCCTGGGGCGGGACTCTCAGATTCACCCCTCCACTTT
CDR3: CAWSPGAGLSDSPLHF
size: .
V: TRBV30
J: TRBJ1-6
length: 16
D: .

DNA: TGCAGCGTTAACGTCTGGGGGCGGGCAGGGGTGAACACTGAAGCTTTCTTT
CDR3: CSVNVWGRAGVNTEAFF
size: .
V: TRBV29-1
J: TRBJ1-1
length: 17
D: .

DNA: TGCGCCAGCAGCCTGGACAGGGGGCGCGTGACTGAAGCTTTCTTT
CDR3: CASSLDRGRVTEAFF
size: few
V: TRBV4-3
J: TRBJ1-1
length: 15
D: TRBD1